This TCR beta chain was sequenced during a study of OX40 agonist ivuxolimab in advanced cancers. Context from the whole study: Ivuxolimab, which targeted the costimulatory receptor OX40 (CD134), was an agonistic, fully human IgG2 monoclonal antibody. Peripheral TCRbeta sequencing was intended to test whether TCR sequence diversity was altered and clonal T-cell expansion was caused by ivuxolimab. Intravenous ivuxolimab was administered to patients every 2 weeks at six dose levels: 0.01, 0.1, 0.3, 1.5, 3 and 10 mg/kg. Three dose-escalation patients achieved partial responses, one with hepatocellular carcinoma and two with cutaneous melanoma. A male proportion of under 85% and a mean age of roughly 55 years, ranging from roughly 23 to 85, were recorded for the dose-escalation cohort. Patients were allowed to have had prior anti-PD-1, anti-PD-L1 or anti-CTLA-4 therapy, and approximately 39% of the dose-escalation patients had been treated with checkpoint inhibitors. Of the approximately 50 patients in dose escalation, 19 had hepatocellular carcinoma, about 15 had melanoma, 9 had renal cell carcinoma and 9 had head and neck cancer. The paper describes the monotherapy dose-escalation part (N = 52 patients) of the phase I trial of ivuxolimab.

Genomic DNA was extracted from sorted cells for sequencing of the TCRbeta CDR3 region. The immunoSEQ Assay was used to sequence the TCRbeta CDR3 regions. The immuneACCESS repertoire file appears here via TCRdb, limited to in-frame rearrangements. These files lack a portion of the clones; in checked studies, under half of the deficit traces to unresolved V genes, and the cause of the others is not known. In this sample the table shows more than 65,000 clones, around 90% of which occur a single time. Roughly a tenth of the sample is in the top ten clones. The trial excluded patients who had a history of autoimmune disease or were on systemic immunosuppression. Peripheral blood for TCR sequencing was collected from all dose cohorts at baseline, on cycle 4 day 1, and on cycle 7 day 1. The samples were drawn from a first-in-human, open-label, multicenter phase I dose-escalation trial of ivuxolimab. Adults with locally advanced or metastatic melanoma, renal cell carcinoma, hepatocellular carcinoma or head and neck squamous cell carcinoma were enrolled in the trial. Before TCR sequencing, CD4+ and CD8+ T cells were separately sorted from peripheral blood.

What the work shows at the level of the full study, not this receptor alone: At doses from 0.1 to 3.0 mg/kg, clonal expansion was seen in both CD4+ and CD8+ blood T cells between baseline and week 6. Low levels of normalized T-cell clonal expansion were also seen in some nonresponding patients. In partial responders in the 0.1-3.0 mg/kg groups, normalized peripheral clonal expansion was found to be among the lowest, especially among CD8+ T cells. Which antigens the clonally expanded peripheral T cells were specific for was not determined. After ivuxolimab, expanded clones were on average more numerous among CD8+ T cells than among CD4+ T cells.

This clone appeared a single time. The clone's antigen remains unknown. No much larger clone exists at a distance of one base, and base qualities are not known. The starting material was CD4+ or CD8+ T cells sorted from blood, obtained in a trial of the OX40 agonist ivuxolimab. The source is an adult with an advanced solid tumor such as melanoma, head and neck, liver or kidney cancer.

The CDR3 region reads CASSLAVEETQYF. In nucleotides, the sequence is TGTGCCAGCAGCTTAGCGGTCGAAGAGACCCAGTACTTC. This sequence uses TRBV11-3 and TRBJ2-5; confidence is insufficient to name the D gene. Relative to germline, V is 1 base shorter and J is 3 bases shorter, with 6 bases between their ends. Its CDR3 holds 13 amino acids, cysteine through phenylalanine. The entry retains the CDR3 DNA only, 39 bases that are in frame from base 1. Sequences SGHNT (CDR1) and YENEEA (CDR2) are obtained from the germline V gene.